Here is one T cell receptor beta chain with its context. The junction departs from germline at one end; a sequencing error may be responsible. Original processing methods: Nucleated cell counts were estimated from reference gene primer amplification. Using immunoSEQ multiplex PCR, the repertoire was profiled, and TCRdb retains in-frame clones only, with some absent. The V and J calls and the clone size are those of that table, but D and trimming were determined from the DNA. This sample has around 60,000 clones, with roughly 87% found just once. The data originate from a study of blood T cell repertoires in COVID-19. Study-level information: The United States, Italy and Spain were the sources of the acute and convalescent COVID-19 samples. T cells, B-cell-depleted T cells, or PBMCs supplied cDNA or gDNA.

This receptor was identified in a man aged 50 to 60 with active COVID-19. The sequencing sample was made of peripheral blood.

The CDR3 reads CARSLYRGDGGYTF. The CDR3 DNA follows: TGCGCCCGCAGCCTATACCGGGGGGACGGGGGCTACACCTTC. The V and J genes are TRBV5-1 and TRBJ1-2; tentatively, D is TRBD1 (5 bases). CDR1 is SGHRS, CDR2 YFSETQ, per germline. This CDR3 has 14 amino acids.